Listed below are T cell receptor beta chains from one sample, sequenced in a study of T cells in Graves' hyperthyroidism and ophthalmopathy. TCRdb called the multiplex PCR reads again in MiXCR, with one record for every CDR3 protein. This repertoire shows fewer than 750,000 distinct CDR3 sequences, approximately 14% found once; its top ten account for under 15%. The sequencing sample was made of blood. These TCRs come from a woman aged 45-65 years with Graves' ophthalmopathy. Both conserved end residues are part of each CDR3. D genes are given only for firm matches. Expanded clones get a size class; other rows say once, few or many, or leave the size out.

d_call	clone_size	v_call	j_call	cdr3_nt	cdr3_aa
-	many	TRBV6-2/TRBV6-3	TRBJ2-3	TGTGCCAGCAGTTACTATAGGACCGCAGATACGCAGTATTTT	CASSYYRTADTQYF
-	many	TRBV7-9	TRBJ1-1	TGTGCCAGCAGCTTAGGAGCGGGGAGGAATACTGAAGCTTTCTTT	CASSLGAGRNTEAFF
-	many	TRBV18	TRBJ1-1	TGTGCCAGCTTACCGGGACTGAACACTGAAGCTTTCTTT	CASLPGLNTEAFF
TRBD1	many	TRBV25-1	TRBJ2-3	TGTGCCAGCAGTGAAGGGGGACAGCTACTCACAGATACGCAGTATTTT	CASSEGGQLLTDTQYF
TRBD2	many	TRBV29-1	TRBJ2-2	TGCAGCGTTTGGGCGGGAGAGGGTACCGGGGAGCTGTTTTTT	CSVWAGEGTGELFF
-	few	TRBV29-1	TRBJ1-2	TGCAGCGTCCGACGGGGCTATGGCTACACCTTC	CSVRRGYGYTF
-	many	TRBV3-1	TRBJ1-2	TGTGCCAGCAGCCAAGTGGCCGCTAACTATGGCTACACCTTC	CASSQVAANYGYTF
TRBD1	many	TRBV7-8	TRBJ1-2	TGTGCCAGCAGCTTAGGGACCGGGACAGGGGTGCACTATGGCTACACCTTC	CASSLGTGTGVHYGYTF
-	many	TRBV6-2/TRBV6-3	TRBJ2-5	TGTGCCAGCGGCTACAGAGGGGAGACCCAGTACTTC	CASGYRGETQYF
-	many	TRBV11-3	TRBJ2-5	TGTGCCAGCAGCCCCCTTACCTCAGAGACCCAGTACTTC	CASSPLTSETQYF
TRBD1	-	TRBV20-1	TRBJ2-7	TGCAGTGCTAGAGAAGGTAGCGGGACAGGGGCCCTGGGAGAGTACTTC	CSAREGSGTGALGEYF
-	-	TRBV4-3	TRBJ2-7	TGCGCCAGCAGCCAAGATCTACAGAACCCCTACGAGCAGTACTTC	CASSQDLQNPYEQYF
-	few	TRBV20-1	TRBJ1-5	TGCAGTGCTAGTGGGACAACCTATAGCAATCAGCCCCAGCATTTT	CSASGTTYSNQPQHF
-	-	TRBV27	TRBJ1-6	TGTGCCAGCAGTGACTCCAGCTCCTATAATTCACCCCTCCACTTT	CASSDSSSYNSPLHF
TRBD1	-	TRBV6-1	TRBJ2-2	TGTGCCAGCAGCAATTCAGGGGGCGACACCGGGGAGCTGTTTTTT	CASSNSGGDTGELFF
-	many	TRBV5-4	TRBJ2-3	TGTGCCAGCAGCTTGGTGGGGGCAATCACAGATACGCAGTATTTT	CASSLVGAITDTQYF
TRBD1	-	TRBV10-3	TRBJ1-2	TGTGCCAGCATAGCCCAGGGGGCTGTCCCCTATGGCTACACCTTC	CASIAQGAVPYGYTF
-	-	TRBV20-1	TRBJ1-5	TGCAGTGCTAGGGACGAGGGGTATCAGCCCCAGCATTTT	CSARDEGYQPQHF
-	many	TRBV18	TRBJ1-1	TGTGCCAGCTCACCAGGGTTCACTGAAGCTTTCTTT	CASSPGFTEAFF
-	-	TRBV24-1	TRBJ2-5	TGTGCCACCAGTCCCAGCGGCGGGGAGACCCAGTACTTC	CATSPSGGETQYF
TRBD2	-	TRBV6-1	TRBJ2-1	TGTGCCAGCACCCCCTGGTTGCTGGCGGGAGGATTCAATGAGCAGTTCTTC	CASTPWLLAGGFNEQFF
-	few	TRBV6-1	TRBJ1-2	TGTGCCAGCAGTGAATTCGGCAGGGAGGGAGGCTACACCTTC	CASSEFGREGGYTF
TRBD2	many	TRBV12-3/TRBV12-4	TRBJ2-5	TGTGCCAGCAGTTTAGGTTTGGGACTAGCCGAGACCCAGTACTTC	CASSLGLGLAETQYF
TRBD2	-	TRBV6-1	TRBJ2-2	TGTGCCAGCAGCAAAGGGGAGACTAGCGGGATTCGGGACACCGGGGAGCTGTTTTTT	CASSKGETSGIRDTGELFF
TRBD1	many	TRBV15	TRBJ1-6	TGTGCCACCAGCAGAGACAGGGGGCAGGTTGCTTCACCCCTCCACTTT	CATSRDRGQVASPLHF
TRBD2	many	TRBV27	TRBJ2-1	TGTGCCAGCAGCTTAGCGGGAGTCAGCAATGAGCAGTTCTTC	CASSLAGVSNEQFF
TRBD2	-	TRBV18	TRBJ2-3	TGTGCCAGCTCACGTAGCGGGACAGATACGCAGTATTTT	CASSRSGTDTQYF
-	-	TRBV18	TRBJ2-3	TGTGCCAGCTCACCGATCAGCGGCACAGATACGCAGTATTTT	CASSPISGTDTQYF
-	-	TRBV12-3/TRBV12-4	TRBJ2-3	TGTGCCAGCAGCCCAGGGTCAGTGACTAGCACAGATACGCAGTATTTT	CASSPGSVTSTDTQYF
TRBD1	many	TRBV6-2/TRBV6-3	TRBJ2-7	TGTGCCAGCAGTTACTCTGGGCGCACAAACGGGACAGGGGGCTACGAGCAGTACTTC	CASSYSGRTNGTGGYEQYF
TRBD2	many	TRBV4-2	TRBJ2-1	TGTGCCAGCAGCCGAGAGGGTAGCGGGGGTGCGCAGTTCTTC	CASSREGSGGAQFF
-	-	TRBV13	TRBJ2-4	TGTGCCAGCAGCCCCACACAGAAGGACATTCAGTACTTC	CASSPTQKDIQYF
-	few	TRBV12-3/TRBV12-4	TRBJ1-4	TGTGCCAGCAGTTTAGTCCCCGGGGGTAGAGAAAAACTGTTTTTT	CASSLVPGGREKLFF
-	many	TRBV6-2/TRBV6-3	TRBJ2-7	TGTGCCAGCAGTTCCGGACAACCCAGGGAGCAGTACTTC	CASSSGQPREQYF
TRBD2	-	TRBV9	TRBJ2-7	TGTGCCAGCAGCGTATCCGGACTAGCGGGAGACGAGCAGTACTTC	CASSVSGLAGDEQYF
-	many	TRBV20-1	TRBJ2-7	TGCAGTGCGGATTCGGGTGAATCGGAAGCCTACGAGCAGTACTTC	CSADSGESEAYEQYF
TRBD2	many	TRBV29-1	TRBJ2-1	TGCAGCGTTCAACCCGCTAGCGGGAGGGCCTACAATGAGCAGTTCTTC	CSVQPASGRAYNEQFF
-	many	TRBV2	TRBJ2-7	TGTGCCAGCACGGTCTCTCACAGCAACTACGAGCAGTACTTC	CASTVSHSNYEQYF
-	many	TRBV11-2	TRBJ2-5	TGTGCCAGCAGCGAGCAAGAGACCCAGTACTTC	CASSEQETQYF
-	few	TRBV12-5	TRBJ1-5	TGTGCTAGTGGTTCTACGGGAATCAGCAATCAGCCCCAGCATTTT	CASGSTGISNQPQHF
-	-	TRBV5-6	TRBJ1-2	TGTGCCAGCAGCGCCGGAACAGGGTGGGATGGCTACACCTTC	CASSAGTGWDGYTF
-	few	TRBV7-2	TRBJ1-5	TGTGCCAGCAGCTTATTAATGGGGAGAGGGTCGGGCAATCAGCCCCAGCATTTT	CASSLLMGRGSGNQPQHF
TRBD2	many	TRBV28	TRBJ2-1	TGTGCCAGCAGTCCGCTAGCGGGAGGAACCTACAATGAGCAGTTCTTC	CASSPLAGGTYNEQFF